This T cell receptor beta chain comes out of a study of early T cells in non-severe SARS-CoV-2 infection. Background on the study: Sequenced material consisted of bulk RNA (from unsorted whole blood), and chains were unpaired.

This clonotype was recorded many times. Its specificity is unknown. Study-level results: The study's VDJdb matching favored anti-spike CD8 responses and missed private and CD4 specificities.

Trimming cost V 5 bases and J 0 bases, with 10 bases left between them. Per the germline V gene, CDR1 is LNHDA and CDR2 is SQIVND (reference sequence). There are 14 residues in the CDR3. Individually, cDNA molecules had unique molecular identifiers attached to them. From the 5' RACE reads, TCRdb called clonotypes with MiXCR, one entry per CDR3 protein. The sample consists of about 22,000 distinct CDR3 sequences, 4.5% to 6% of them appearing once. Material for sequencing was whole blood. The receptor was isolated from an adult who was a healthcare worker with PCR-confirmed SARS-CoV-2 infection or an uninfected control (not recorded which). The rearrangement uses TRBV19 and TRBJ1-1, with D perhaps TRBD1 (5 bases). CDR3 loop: CASSLGGLNTEAFF. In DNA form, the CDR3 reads TGTGCCAGTAGTTTGGGGGGATTGAACACTGAAGCTTTCTTT.